This T cell receptor beta chain was documented in a study of T-cell reconstitution after alpha-beta-depleted transplantation in children. Study conclusions and caveats: One year post-transplant, T-cell counts and diversity were largely derived from T cells produced anew. As was reported, about two months after transplant, alpha-beta T cells came from several hundred expanded graft clones.

It was with unique molecular identifiers that the TCRbeta library was prepared. A single record per CDR3 protein comes from TCRdb applying MiXCR to the PCR reads. The sample shows around 300,000 distinct CDR3 sequences, 10% of them seen only once. Trimming shortened V by 3 bases and J by 4 bases, and 10 bases separated the two germline ends. The length of the CDR3 is 14 residues. This clonotype has only one observation. What it binds is not known. This may arise from a read error, as a much more abundant clone is one base away. Sequencing used PBMCs, obtained before TCRalphabeta/CD19-depleted stem cell transplant. The clonotype comes from a boy younger than two with acute myeloid leukemia, due to receive a stem cell transplant. The gene calls are TRBV12-3 or TRBV12-4 and TRBJ1-3; D unclear. The DNA for the CDR3 is TGTGCCAGCAGTTTTCCCCCCCAGGGAAACACCATATATTTT. This sequence encodes CASSFPPQGNTIYF.